These 29 T cell receptor beta chains were sequenced from one sample in a study of graft-versus-host responses after intestinal transplantation. Sequencing was performed with immunoSEQ multiplex PCR; in TCRdb, only in-frame clones are kept and a portion is missing. The sample contains 15,000 to 20,000 clones, roughly 84% of which appear only once. Graft-derived tissue was subjected to processing to liberate intraepithelial and lamina propria lymphocytes. The material was ileum tissue, obtained around 580 days after intestinal transplantation. The source of these receptors is a human patient who received an intestinal transplant, so some T cells may come from the graft donor.

The chain combines TRBV7-2 with TRBJ2-5; D remains unclear. The J call is uncertain, as TRBJ2-7 better fits the DNA end. The CDR3 is 15 residues long. CDR1 and CDR2 from the germline V gene are SGHTA and FQGNSA. CDR3 sequence reads: CASSTRVASSYEQYF. For the CDR3, the DNA is TGTGCCAGCAGCACCCGAGTGGCCAGCTCCTACGAGCAGTACTTC.

CDR3 in amino acids: CASSSGQGPGYGYTF. In DNA form, the CDR3 reads TGTGCCAGCAGCTCGGGACAGGGGCCAGGCTATGGCTACACCTTC. The rearrangement joins TRBV7-2 to TRBJ1-2; 10 nucleotides match TRBD1. From germline, CDR1 is SGHTA and CDR2 FQGNSA. There are 15 residues in the CDR3. The V and J ends lost 4 bases and 4 bases, in that order; junction bases with no gene match: 6.

The chain links TRBV6-1 to TRBJ2-2; the D is unclear. CDR1 is MNHNS, CDR2 SASEGT, per germline. V dropped 6 bases and J dropped 5 bases, with 7 bases sitting between them. This CDR3 is built from 12 residues. The CDR3 bases are TGTGCCAGCAGGATTTCAACCGGGGAGCTGTTTTTT. This sequence encodes CASRISTGELFF.

The rearrangement links TRBV10-2 to TRBJ2-1; 8 positions agree with TRBD2. J gave up 3 bases and V 8 bases, and 6 bases lay outside the gene matches. Germline-derived CDR1 and CDR2 are WSHSY and SAAADI. This CDR3 comprises 14 residues. This chain's CDR3 is CASVAGTFYNEQFF. Here the CDR3 DNA reads TGCGCCAGCGTAGCGGGGACCTTCTACAATGAGCAGTTCTTC.

V gene TRBV5-1 combines with J gene TRBJ2-7; no clear D. Germline CDR1 and CDR2: SGHRS and YFSETQ. CDR3 length equals 13 residues. V lost 5 bases and J lost 1, with 10 bases in between. The CDR3 bases are TGCGCCAGCAGTAGGGATGGTTCCTACGAGCAGTACTTC. Protein sequence: CASSRDGSYEQYF.

V and J are TRBV6-1 and TRBJ1-6; a possible D gene is TRBD1 (5 bases). The V end lost 3 bases, the J end lost 7 bases, and 10 bases lay between the germline ends. This CDR3 has 14 residues. The V gene's germline CDR1 is MNHNS and CDR2 SASEGT. CDR3 loop: CASSENRGNSPLHF. CDR3 coding DNA: TGTGCCAGCAGTGAGAACCGGGGGAATTCACCCCTCCACTTT.

V and J are TRBV7-9 and TRBJ1-4, with 10 bases lining up with TRBD1. This CDR3 comprises 15 residues. Germline CDR1 SEHNR, CDR2 FQNEAQ (reference sequence). J lost 3 bases, V lost 5 bases, and 3 bases had no gene match. The CDR3 DNA is TGTGCCAGCAGCCTCGGACAGGGGGCTAATGAAAAACTGTTTTTT. Translated: CASSLGQGANEKLFF.

V and J are TRBV7-9 and TRBJ1-3, with D possibly TRBD1 on 5 matching bases. V gave up 5 bases and J gave up 4 bases, with 21 bases separating them. CDR1 is SEHNR and CDR2 is FQNEAQ in the germline V gene (reference sequence). This CDR3 contains 17 residues. For the CDR3, the DNA is TGTGCCAGCAGCATATTAAGTGGCGGGACCGGGGGAAACACCATATATTTT. This translates into CASSILSGGTGGNTIYF.

This clone was detected once. The V gene is TRBV2, the J gene TRBJ2-1, with TRBD2 identical over 10 bases. CDR1 is SNHLY and CDR2 is FYNNEI in the germline V gene. This CDR3 has 14 residues. The ends lost 6 bases at V and 4 bases at J; junction bases unmatched: 3. The CDR3 region has the DNA TGTGCCAGCAGCGTTAGCGGGGGGTACAATGAGCAGTTCTTC. It codes for CASSVSGGYNEQFF.

The chain carries TRBV27 and TRBJ2-1; perhaps TRBD2 as D (7 bases). The germline V and J ends were trimmed by 8 bases and 4 bases, with 9 bases remaining between them. This CDR3 is 12 amino acids long. In germline, CDR1 is MNHEY, CDR2 SMNVEV (reference sequence). CDR3 loop: CASRGAYNEQFF. The CDR3, as DNA: TGTGCCAGCCGGGGGGCGTACAATGAGCAGTTCTTC.

The chain couples TRBV9 to TRBJ1-2, with D perhaps TRBD1 (6 bases). The CDR3 loop spans 15 amino acids. Germline V gene sequence: CDR1 SGDLS, CDR2 YYNGEE. V lost 4 bases and J 4 bases, leaving 17 bases between the germline ends. The CDR3 sequence is CASSPSAGEAYGYTF. As DNA, the CDR3 is TGTGCCAGCAGCCCTAGCGCAGGGGAAGCCTATGGCTACACCTTC.

This chain uses TRBV5-6 with TRBJ1-5; no clear D gene. Trimming removed 4 bases at V and 5 bases at J, with 10 bases between. Germline CDR1 and CDR2: SGHDT and YYEEEE. The CDR3 sequence is 13 residues long. CDR3 sequence: CASSRGTYQPQHF. CDR3 bases: TGTGCCAGCAGCAGAGGAACTTATCAGCCCCAGCATTTT.

J is TRBJ1-1 and V is TRBV2, with D perhaps TRBD1 (6 bases). The V gene lost 5 bases and the J gene lost 5 bases, with 9 bases spanning the gap. Germline lookup yields CDR1 SNHLY and CDR2 FYNNEI. The CDR3 totals 12 residues. The CDR3 here is CASSQGGTEAFF. The CDR3 DNA is TGTGCCAGCAGTCAAGGGGGGACTGAAGCTTTCTTT.

This chain connects TRBV10-3 to TRBJ2-5, with 7 bases identical to TRBD1. The J call may be mistaken, given a closer DNA end match to TRBJ2-7. Germline V gives CDR1 ENHRY, CDR2 SYGVKD. The CDR3 contains 14 residues. CDR3 DNA sequence: TGTGCCACCTATGACCGGGACAGACTCTACGAGCAGTACTTC. Amino acid sequence: CATYDRDRLYEQYF.

The CDR3 DNA reads TGTGCCACCCGAACTAGCGGGGGGGCTCTTGGCACAGATACGCAGTATTTT. Translating it yields CATRTSGGALGTDTQYF. V gene TRBV10-3 combines with J gene TRBJ2-3, with 13 bases lining up with TRBD2. This CDR3 has 17 amino acids. V dropped 10 bases and J dropped 1; count of bases not matched to a gene: 11. Germline lookup yields CDR1 ENHRY and CDR2 SYGVKD.

The chain has TRBV9 and TRBJ2-1, with 14 positions matching TRBD2. The CDR3 length is 15 residues. Germline CDR1 SGDLS, CDR2 YYNGEE. Losses at the gene ends were 4 bases for V and 8 bases for J; bases not matched to a gene: 5. CDR3: CASSPPGLAGDEQFF. The CDR3 DNA reads as TGTGCCAGCAGCCCGCCGGGACTAGCGGGGGATGAGCAGTTCTTC.

The chain has TRBV29-1 and TRBJ1-4; D is ambiguous. Germline CDR1 SQVTM, CDR2 ANQGSEA. The CDR3 covers 14 residues. V gave up 5 bases and J gave up 3 bases, with 13 bases separating them. The CDR3 nucleotides read TGCAGCGTTCCTCTTCCGGGAGCTAATGAAAAACTGTTTTTT. It codes for CSVPLPGANEKLFF.

The chain carries TRBV19 and TRBJ1-6, with 7 bases identical to TRBD1. From germline, CDR1 is LNHDA and CDR2 SQIVND (reference sequence). J lost 6 bases, V lost 5 bases, and 7 bases had no gene match. CDR3 length: 15 amino acids. The CDR3 DNA follows: TGTGCCAGTAGTGACGGACAGGACCTTAATTCACCCCTCCACTTT. The encoded protein is CASSDGQDLNSPLHF.

This clone has only a few counts. The chain carries TRBV28 and TRBJ2-1; TRBD1 matches at 9 bases. Germline V CDR1 and CDR2: MDHEN, SYDVKM. This CDR3 spans 16 amino acids. Trimming took 5 bases from V and 8 from J; bases not matched to a gene: 13. CDR3 protein: CASSPVGTGWPDEQFF. In DNA, the CDR3 is TGTGCCAGCAGTCCGGTAGGGACAGGGTGGCCCGATGAGCAGTTCTTC. The full variable domain, its missing parts supplied by reference TRBV28 and TRBJ2-1, is DVKVTQSSRYLVKRTGEKVFLECVQDMDHENMFWYRQDPGLGLRLIYFSYDVKMKEKGDIPEGYSVSREKKERFSLILESASTNQTSMYLCASSPVGTGWPDEQFFGPGTRLTVL.

The genes are TRBV10-2 and TRBJ2-3, with D hard to call. V was shortened by 4 bases and J by 2 bases, with 7 bases between the two germline ends. CDR1 and CDR2 (germline): WSHSY, SAAADI. The CDR3 is 13 residues long. CDR3 in DNA: TGCGCCAGCAGTGCCCTTTCCACAGATACGCAGTATTTT. Residues: CASSALSTDTQYF.

The CDR3 sequence is CASSEAGGYSNQPQHF. CDR3 DNA: TGTGCCAGCAGTGAAGCGGGAGGATATAGCAATCAGCCCCAGCATTTT. The chain is built from TRBV6-1 and TRBJ1-5; D unresolved. The CDR3 sequence is 16 residues long. The V gene's germline CDR1 is MNHNS and CDR2 SASEGT. With 0 bases removed from V and 0 bases from J, the gap between germline ends came to 9 bases.

The gene calls are TRBV4-1 and TRBJ1-2; tentatively, D is TRBD1 (6 bases). This CDR3 comprises 11 residues. Trimming took off 5 bases at V and 6 bases at J, with 7 bases between the two ends. Germline V gene sequence: CDR1 MGHRA, CDR2 YSYEKL. In DNA form, the CDR3 reads TGCGCCAGCAGCGACAGGAATGGCTACACCTTC. This sequence encodes CASSDRNGYTF.

V and J are TRBV28 and TRBJ1-2; a weak D match, TRBD1 (6 bases). The germline V gene encodes CDR1 MDHEN and CDR2 SYDVKM. This CDR3 is built from 15 residues. The V end was cut by 6 bases, the J end by 5 bases, with 19 bases between. CDR3 nucleotides: TGTGCCAGCAGCTTACCGAGCGACAGGACTTATGGCTACACCTTC. This encodes CASSLPSDRTYGYTF.

The chain employs TRBV27 and TRBJ2-3; 8 bases agree with TRBD2. The V gene end was trimmed by 3 bases and the J gene end by 2 bases; junction bases not matched to a gene: 7. The germline CDR1 and CDR2 sequences are MNHEY and SMNVEV (reference sequence). This CDR3 is 16 amino acids long. Here the CDR3 reads CASSFPGTSSTDTQYF. CDR3 DNA: TGTGCCAGCAGTTTCCCCGGGACTAGTTCCACAGATACGCAGTATTTT.

The genes are TRBV9 and TRBJ1-2; TRBD1 is a possible D gene (6 bases). Trimming took off 0 bases at V and 4 bases at J, with 19 bases between the two ends. CDR1 and CDR2 from the germline V gene are SGDLS and YYNGEE. CDR3 length: 17 residues. In DNA, the CDR3 is TGTGCCAGCAGCGTAGGGGGCCCAAGACAGGAAGGCTATGGCTACACCTTC. This translates into CASSVGGPRQEGYGYTF.

V is TRBV5-4 and J is TRBJ2-7, with no clear D. The CDR3 is 18 amino acids. CDR1 is SGHNT, CDR2 YYREEE, per germline (reference sequence). Trimming cost V 4 bases and J 3 bases, with 26 bases left between them. CDR3 sequence reads: CASSLLPGRLDWIYEQYF. DNA for the CDR3: TGTGCCAGCAGCCTCTTGCCGGGCCGGTTGGATTGGATCTACGAGCAGTACTTC.

The chain couples TRBV9 to TRBJ1-1, with unresolved D. Per germline, CDR1 SGDLS and CDR2 YYNGEE. This CDR3 is 18 amino acids long. V lost 0 bases and J lost 3, with 21 bases in between. This chain's CDR3 is CASSVAVIRSKMDTEAFF. Here the CDR3 DNA reads TGTGCCAGCAGCGTAGCCGTTATCCGGAGTAAAATGGACACTGAAGCTTTCTTT.

The chain links TRBV19 to TRBJ2-7, with D perhaps TRBD2 (6 bases). Germline V gene sequence: CDR1 LNHDA, CDR2 SQIVND (reference sequence). The CDR3 consists of 18 residues. The V and J ends lost 2 bases and 3 bases respectively, with 23 bases between them. The CDR3 protein is CASSIPPGRAGGNYEQYF. In DNA, the CDR3 is TGTGCCAGTAGTATACCCCCAGGACGAGCCGGGGGAAACTACGAGCAGTACTTC.

The chain combines TRBV19 with TRBJ1-1; possible D gene TRBD1, 5 bases. This CDR3 has 13 amino acids. CDR1 LNHDA and CDR2 SQIVND come from the germline V gene (reference sequence). The V and J ends lost 7 bases and 1 base respectively, with 10 bases between them. For the CDR3, the DNA is TGTGCCAGTACCTTTGGGGGGAACACTGAAGCTTTCTTT. It yields the protein CASTFGGNTEAFF.